This TCR beta chain came from a study of T cells after yellow fever vaccination. The CDR3 runs 15 residues. J lost 4 bases, V lost 0 bases, and 4 bases had no gene match. Germline CDR1 is SGDLS and CDR2 is YYNGEE. Synthesis of TCR cDNA relied on 5'RACE template switching, which attached a universal primer site and UMIs. TCRdb re-derived calls from the 5' RACE reads in MiXCR, one entry per CDR3 protein. Of some 320,000 distinct CDR3 sequences in the sample, 8.7% were seen once. In this sample, this clonotype turned up a few times. Its antigen is currently unknown. Study-wide results and limits: Subsequent booster samples again held most clones from primary vaccination (under 98% CD4, about 90% CD8). A minor fraction of clonotypes spanned both CD4 and CD8 compartments.

The chain combines TRBV9 with TRBJ2-5; 9 bases agree with TRBD1. The TCR originated in a man aged 18 to 29 who received the YFV17D yellow fever vaccine. Here the sequenced sample was PBMCs, taken on the day of the first yellow fever vaccination. CDR3 DNA: TGTGCCAGCAGCGTAGCAACAGGGGGCTTAGAGACCCAGTACTTC. Amino acid sequence: CASSVATGGLETQYF.